This TCR beta chain was sequenced for a study of T cell responses to AZD1222 COVID-19 vaccine. The V end lost 0 bases, the J end lost 7 bases, and 4 bases lay between the germline ends. The CDR3 length is 13 residues. In germline, CDR1 is MNHEY, CDR2 SVGAGI. Clones were read by immunoSEQ multiplex PCR, and TCRdb kept only the in-frame ones, dropping some. The sample holds under 75,000 clones, less than 90% seen once. Comments on this clone: Its target is not known.

Study-wide findings and caveats: Among vaccine-associated CD4 TCRs, coverage spanned spike, with dominance at 160-218 and 743-854. Donors skewed white British and female; clonal diversity was possibly underestimated. Recipients of two AZD1222 doses showed rising Spike-specific TCR breadth and depth.

The source is an adult in good health. This chain links TRBV6-5 with TRBJ1-6; unclear D gene. Sequencing was performed on peripheral blood, taken on day 0 of AZD1222 vaccination. CDR3 DNA: TGTGCCAGCAGTTACTCGAGGAATTCACCCCTCCACTTT. Protein product: CASSYSRNSPLHF.